The 19 T cell receptor beta chains below all came from one sample that was sequenced in a study of T cells in Graves' hyperthyroidism and ophthalmopathy. The TCR beta CDR3 regions underwent amplification using RNA transcripts as the source. The HTBI primer set was used in a first-round RT-PCR of the TCR CDR3. TCRdb independently ran MiXCR on the multiplex PCR reads; one entry per CDR3 protein. The repertoire consists of hundreds of thousands of distinct CDR3 sequences, with about a sixth occurring once and the leading ten covering under 3.5%. The sample consisted of blood. The receptor set was obtained from a woman aged 40 to 50 with Graves' ophthalmopathy.

V and J are TRBV5-8 and TRBJ2-2; 7 bases agree with TRBD2. The CDR3 is 16 residues long. CDR1 and CDR2 (germline): SGHTS, YDEGEE. CDR3 sequence reads: CASGGRAGYDTGELFF. CDR3 bases: TGTGCTTCTGGGGGGAGAGCGGGATATGACACCGGGGAGCTGTTTTTT.

The chain carries TRBV6-1 and TRBJ2-4; D is unclear. CDR1 and CDR2 (germline): MNHNS, SASEGT. This CDR3 comprises 17 residues. Between the trimmed V and J ends, which lost 7 bases and 0 bases, there was a span of 19 bases. Here the CDR3 reads CASIDGDNSAAKNIQYF. The CDR3 DNA reads TGTGCCAGCATCGACGGAGACAACTCGGCAGCCAAAAACATTCAGTACTTC.

This clonotype was observed a handful of times. The J gene is TRBJ1-1, the V gene TRBV11-3; 7 bases are shared with TRBD1. CDR3 length equals 17 residues. CDR1 SGHNT and CDR2 YENEEA come from the germline V gene. V trimming: 1 base; J trimming: 6 bases; junction bases outside the gene matches: 14. CDR3 nucleotide sequence: TGTGCCAGCAGCTTAGGAGGGGGCGCGGGGGGACTCGCTGAAGCTTTCTTT. The encoded protein is CASSLGGGAGGLAEAFF.

This clonotype was picked up many times. The chain combines TRBV6-1 with TRBJ2-7, with a tentative D call TRBD1 (6 bases). The CDR3 has 12 amino acids. Between the trimmed V and J ends, which lost 5 bases and 8 bases, there was a span of 13 bases. Germline assignment: CDR1 MNHNS and CDR2 SASEGT. The CDR3 DNA reads as TGTGCCAGCAGTACGGACAGAAATCAGCAGTACTTC. Translating it yields CASSTDRNQQYF.

This clonotype was picked up many times. J is TRBJ2-1 and V is TRBV11-2; tentative D call: TRBD2 (6 bases). CDR3 length: 16 residues. Germline V gene lookup returns CDR1 SGHAT and CDR2 FQNNGV. V shed 0 bases and J shed 4 bases, with 13 bases lying between them. CDR3 DNA: TGTGCCAGCAGCTTAGATTACGGGAGTAGGTACAATGAGCAGTTCTTC. This translates into CASSLDYGSRYNEQFF.

V is TRBV24-1 and J is TRBJ2-1, with TRBD2 identical over 10 bases. There are 15 residues in the CDR3. CDR1 KGHDR and CDR2 SFDVKD come from the germline V gene. The junction had 4 bases not matched to a gene; V was cut back by 4 bases and J by 5 bases. CDR3 protein: CATSEPLAGDNEQFF. CDR3 sequence (DNA): TGTGCCACCAGTGAACCCCTAGCGGGGGACAATGAGCAGTTCTTC.

This chain links TRBV18 with TRBJ2-1; TRBD2 matches at 8 bases. The CDR3 consists of 15 residues. The V and J ends lost 3 bases and 4 bases, in that order; junction bases with no gene match: 5. Germline V gene data show CDR1 as KGHSH and CDR2 as LQKENI. The CDR3 sequence: CASSPGSGSYNEQFF. For the CDR3, the DNA is TGTGCCAGCTCACCGGGAAGCGGGAGTTACAATGAGCAGTTCTTC.

Only a few counts were recorded for this clonotype. V gene TRBV20-1 combines with J gene TRBJ2-1; D remains ambiguous. The V gene lost 6 bases and the J gene lost 8 bases, with 20 bases spanning the gap. Per germline, CDR1 DFQATT and CDR2 SNEGSKA (reference sequence). The CDR3 loop spans 14 amino acids. The CDR3 sequence is CSASDLRRIDEQFF. CDR3 in DNA: TGCAGTGCGTCGGATCTCCGTCGGATCGATGAGCAGTTCTTC.

The chain carries TRBV7-2 and TRBJ2-1; 16 nucleotides match TRBD2. The CDR3 length is 20 residues. Per the germline V gene, CDR1 is SGHTA and CDR2 is FQGNSA. Trimming removed 5 bases from V and 2 bases from J; junction bases left unmatched: 12. The CDR3 DNA is TGTGCCAGCAGCGCTCAATCGGGACTAGCGGGGGGGATTACCTACAATGAGCAGTTCTTC. It is translated as CASSAQSGLAGGITYNEQFF.

This clonotype has ten or more counts. The chain uses TRBV18 and TRBJ2-4; 9 bases line up with TRBD2. With 5 bases clipped from V and 7 bases from J, the junction kept 6 bases outside the gene matches. This CDR3 spans 14 amino acids. Germline loops: CDR1 KGHSH, CDR2 LQKENI. The CDR3 is CASSSAGGLNIQYF. The CDR3 DNA sequence: TGTGCCAGCTCATCAGCGGGAGGACTGAACATTCAGTACTTC.

This clonotype was detected only a few times. The V and J genes are TRBV10-3 and TRBJ2-1; 11 bases fit TRBD2. CDR1 is ENHRY and CDR2 is SYGVKD in the germline V gene. V lost 6 bases and J lost 5; bases outside the gene matches: 9. This CDR3 spans 16 amino acids. The CDR3 sequence is CAISLTSGAGNNEQFF. The CDR3 DNA reads TGTGCCATCAGCCTGACTAGCGGGGCCGGGAACAATGAGCAGTTCTTC.

A few counts support this clonotype. This chain links TRBV9 with TRBJ1-2, with 9 bases identical to TRBD1. CDR1 and CDR2 (germline): SGDLS, YYNGEE. Germline trimming cut 3 bases from V and 3 bases from J; bases unmatched to any gene: 15. This CDR3 region has 18 residues. The DNA for the CDR3 is TGTGCCAGCAGCGCACCCAGCTCCCGGGACAGGGCCGACTATGGCTACACCTTC. Its protein product is CASSAPSSRDRADYGYTF.

This chain uses TRBV12-3 or TRBV12-4 with TRBJ2-5; 7 nucleotides align to TRBD1. After removal of 6 bases from V and 4 bases from J, the junction contained 5 bases not matched to a gene. This CDR3 comprises 13 residues. This CDR3 reads CASRDGQAETQYF. For the CDR3, the DNA is TGTGCCAGCAGGGACGGACAGGCAGAGACCCAGTACTTC.

This clonotype was detected many times. CDR3 residues: CASSFIWGKGGEYEQYF. CDR3 coding DNA: TGTGCCAGCAGTTTTATTTGGGGGAAAGGAGGGGAGTACGAGCAGTACTTC. The J gene is TRBJ2-7, the V gene TRBV28; maybe TRBD2 (6 bases). Germline lookup yields CDR1 MDHEN and CDR2 SYDVKM. CDR3 length: 17 residues. The V and J ends lost 3 bases and 4 bases respectively, with 22 bases between them.

This clonotype was detected ten times or more. The V call is TRBV2, the J call TRBJ2-1; D gene ambiguous. Trimming removed 6 bases at V and 4 bases at J, with 4 bases between. There are 11 residues in the CDR3. From germline, CDR1 is SNHLY and CDR2 FYNNEI. The CDR3 protein is CASRSYNEQFF. The CDR3 nucleotides are TGTGCCAGCAGATCGTACAATGAGCAGTTCTTC.

This clonotype has a count of ten or more. The V gene is TRBV2, the J gene TRBJ2-7, with a tentative D call TRBD2 (5 bases). The length of the CDR3 is 15 residues. V shed 5 bases and J shed 2 bases, with 16 bases lying between them. CDR1 and CDR2 (germline): SNHLY, FYNNEI. The CDR3 is CASSYLGSAAYEQYF. The DNA of the CDR3 is TGTGCCAGCAGTTATCTCGGATCAGCGGCCTACGAGCAGTACTTC.

This clonotype was found a few times. This chain links TRBV5-1 with TRBJ2-1; 11 bases fit TRBD1. The CDR3 runs 15 residues. The germline CDR1 and CDR2 sequences are SGHRS and YFSETQ. With 5 bases clipped from V and 10 bases from J, the junction kept 11 bases outside the gene matches. CDR3 in amino acids: CASRYGTGGTPEQFF. The CDR3 bases are TGCGCCAGCAGATATGGGACAGGGGGGACTCCGGAGCAGTTCTTC.

Only a few counts were recorded for this clonotype. This chain links TRBV24-1 with TRBJ2-2; unclear D gene. The CDR3 has 16 residues. Between the trimmed V and J ends, which lost 0 bases and 0 bases, there was a span of 7 bases. From germline, CDR1 is KGHDR and CDR2 SFDVKD. CDR3 DNA sequence: TGTGCCACCAGTGATTTGTCAGCCGCGAACACCGGGGAGCTGTTTTTT. Protein product: CATSDLSAANTGELFF.

This chain uses TRBV6-2 or TRBV6-3 with TRBJ1-2, with D tentatively TRBD1 (6 bases). CDR1 and CDR2 from the germline V gene are MNHEY and SVGEGT. Trimming removed 5 bases at V and 4 bases at J, with 17 bases between. This CDR3 has 15 amino acids. CDR3 residues: CASSGEAGAAYGYTF. The DNA for the CDR3 is TGTGCCAGCAGTGGGGAGGCGGGGGCAGCCTATGGCTACACCTTC.